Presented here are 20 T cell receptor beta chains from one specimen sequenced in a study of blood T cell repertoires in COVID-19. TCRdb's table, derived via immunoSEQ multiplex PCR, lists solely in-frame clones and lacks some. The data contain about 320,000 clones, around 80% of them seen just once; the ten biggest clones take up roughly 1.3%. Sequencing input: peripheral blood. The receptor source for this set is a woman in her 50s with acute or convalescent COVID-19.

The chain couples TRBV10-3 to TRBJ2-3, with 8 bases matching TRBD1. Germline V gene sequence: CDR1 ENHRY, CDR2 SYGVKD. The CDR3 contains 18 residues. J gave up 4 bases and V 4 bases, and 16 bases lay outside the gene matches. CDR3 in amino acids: CAISGTGQQGVIADTQYF. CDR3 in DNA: TGTGCCATCAGTGGTACGGGACAACAGGGGGTAATAGCAGATACGCAGTATTTT.

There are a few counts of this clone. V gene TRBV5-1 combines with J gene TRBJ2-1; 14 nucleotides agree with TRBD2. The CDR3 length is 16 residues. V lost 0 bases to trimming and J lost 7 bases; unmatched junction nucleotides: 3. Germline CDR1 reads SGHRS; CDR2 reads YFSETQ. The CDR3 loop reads CASSLGTSGGWNEQFF. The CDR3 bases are TGCGCCAGCAGCTTGGGGACTAGCGGGGGGTGGAATGAGCAGTTCTTC.

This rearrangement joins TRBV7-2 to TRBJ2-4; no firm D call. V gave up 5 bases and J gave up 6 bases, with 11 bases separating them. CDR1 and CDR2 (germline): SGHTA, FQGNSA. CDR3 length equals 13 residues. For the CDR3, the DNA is TGTGCCAGCAGCCCCCCGGGTTTAAACATTCAGTACTTC. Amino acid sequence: CASSPPGLNIQYF.

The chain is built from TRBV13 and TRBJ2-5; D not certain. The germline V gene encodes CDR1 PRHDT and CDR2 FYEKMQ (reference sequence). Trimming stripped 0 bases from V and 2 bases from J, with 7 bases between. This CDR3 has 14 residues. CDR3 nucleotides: TGTGCCAGCAGCTTAGGGCCAGTACAAGAGACCCAGTACTTC. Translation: CASSLGPVQETQYF.

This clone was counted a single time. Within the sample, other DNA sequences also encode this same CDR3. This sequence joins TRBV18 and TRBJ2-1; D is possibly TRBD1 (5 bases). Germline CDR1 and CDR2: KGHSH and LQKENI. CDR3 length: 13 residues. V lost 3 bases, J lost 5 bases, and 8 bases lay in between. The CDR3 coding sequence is TGTGCCAGCTCACCGGGGCAGAACAATGAGCAGTTCTTC. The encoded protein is CASSPGQNNEQFF.

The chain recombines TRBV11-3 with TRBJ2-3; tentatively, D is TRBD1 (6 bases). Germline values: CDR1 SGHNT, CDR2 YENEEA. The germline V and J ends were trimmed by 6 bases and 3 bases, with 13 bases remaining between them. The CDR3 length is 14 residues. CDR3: CASSPVGATDTQYF. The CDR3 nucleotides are TGTGCCAGCAGTCCCGTGGGGGCGACAGATACGCAGTATTTT.

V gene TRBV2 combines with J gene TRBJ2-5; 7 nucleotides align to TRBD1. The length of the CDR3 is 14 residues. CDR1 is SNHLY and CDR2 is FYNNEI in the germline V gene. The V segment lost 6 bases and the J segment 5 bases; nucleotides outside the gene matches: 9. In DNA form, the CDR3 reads TGTGCCAGCAGCAGGGACAGCAAAGGGGAGACCCAGTACTTC. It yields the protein CASSRDSKGETQYF.

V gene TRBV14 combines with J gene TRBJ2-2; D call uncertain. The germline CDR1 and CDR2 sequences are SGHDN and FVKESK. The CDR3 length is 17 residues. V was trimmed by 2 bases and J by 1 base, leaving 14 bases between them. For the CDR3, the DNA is TGTGCCAGCAGCCAACAGCGCCCTTTGCTGAACACCGGGGAGCTGTTTTTT. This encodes CASSQQRPLLNTGELFF.

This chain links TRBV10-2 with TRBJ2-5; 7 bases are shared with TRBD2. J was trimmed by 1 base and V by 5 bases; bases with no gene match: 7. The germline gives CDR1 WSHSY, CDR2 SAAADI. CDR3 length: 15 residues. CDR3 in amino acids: CASSLSGAAQETQYF. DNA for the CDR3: TGCGCCAGCAGTTTGAGCGGGGCAGCCCAAGAGACCCAGTACTTC.

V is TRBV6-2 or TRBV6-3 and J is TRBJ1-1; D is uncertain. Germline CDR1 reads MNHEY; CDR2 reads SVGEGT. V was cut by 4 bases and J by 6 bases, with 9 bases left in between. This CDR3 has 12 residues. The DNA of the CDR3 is TGTGCCAGCAGTTTACAGACACCTGAAGCTTTCTTT. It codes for CASSLQTPEAFF.

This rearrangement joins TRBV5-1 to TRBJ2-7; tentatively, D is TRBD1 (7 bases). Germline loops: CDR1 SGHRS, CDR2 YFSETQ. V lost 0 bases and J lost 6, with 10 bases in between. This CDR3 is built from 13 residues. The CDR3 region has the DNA TGCGCCAGCAGCTTGGACAGGGGAGGCGAGCAGTACGTC. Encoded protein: CASSLDRGGEQYV.

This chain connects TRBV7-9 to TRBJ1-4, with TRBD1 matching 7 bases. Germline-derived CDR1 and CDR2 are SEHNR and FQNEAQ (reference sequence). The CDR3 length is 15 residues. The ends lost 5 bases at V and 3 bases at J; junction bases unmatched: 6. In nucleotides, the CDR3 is TGTGCCAGCAGCGCCCGACAGGGTGCTAATGAAAAACTGTTTTTT. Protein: CASSARQGANEKLFF. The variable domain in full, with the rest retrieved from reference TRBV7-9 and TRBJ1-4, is DTGVSQNPRHKITKRGQNVTFRCDPISEHNRLYWYRQTLGQGPEFLTYFQNEAQLEKSRLLSDRFSAERPKGSFSTLEIQRTEQGDSAMYLCASSARQGANEKLFFGSGTQLSVL.

For the CDR3, the DNA is TGTGCCAGCAGTCAGGGCCTTTGGGGCTACACCTTC. It yields the protein CASSQGLWGYTF. The chain couples TRBV6-5 to TRBJ1-2; the D gene is possibly TRBD1 (5 bases). Trimming took 5 bases from V and 8 from J, leaving 12 bases between them. Looked up from germline, CDR1 is MNHEY and CDR2 is SVGAGI. The CDR3 is 12 residues long.

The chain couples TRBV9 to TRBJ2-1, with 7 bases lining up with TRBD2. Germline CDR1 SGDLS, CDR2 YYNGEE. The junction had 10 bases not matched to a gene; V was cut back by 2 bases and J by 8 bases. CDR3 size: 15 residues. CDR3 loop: CASSVAGTIAHEQFF. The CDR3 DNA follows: TGTGCCAGCAGCGTCGCCGGGACTATCGCTCATGAGCAGTTCTTC.

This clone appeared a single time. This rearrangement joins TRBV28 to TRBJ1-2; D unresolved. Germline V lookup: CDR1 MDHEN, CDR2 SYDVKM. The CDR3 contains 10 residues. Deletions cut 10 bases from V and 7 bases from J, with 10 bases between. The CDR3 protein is CATGLSGYTF. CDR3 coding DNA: TGTGCCACCGGTCTTAGTGGCTACACCTTC.

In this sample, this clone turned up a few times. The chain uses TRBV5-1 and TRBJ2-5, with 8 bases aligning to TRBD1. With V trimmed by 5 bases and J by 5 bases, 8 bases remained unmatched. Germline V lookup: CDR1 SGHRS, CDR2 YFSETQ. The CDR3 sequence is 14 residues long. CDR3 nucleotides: TGCGCCAGCAGATCAGGACAGGGAACTGAGACCCAGTACTTC. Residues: CASRSGQGTETQYF.

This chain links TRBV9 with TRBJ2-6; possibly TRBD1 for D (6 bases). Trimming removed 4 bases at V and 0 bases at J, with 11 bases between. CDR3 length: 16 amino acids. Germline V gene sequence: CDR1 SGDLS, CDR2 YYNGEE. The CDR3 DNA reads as TGTGCCAGCAGCCGGGGACAATCCTCTGGGGCCAACGTCCTGACTTTC. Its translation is CASSRGQSSGANVLTF.

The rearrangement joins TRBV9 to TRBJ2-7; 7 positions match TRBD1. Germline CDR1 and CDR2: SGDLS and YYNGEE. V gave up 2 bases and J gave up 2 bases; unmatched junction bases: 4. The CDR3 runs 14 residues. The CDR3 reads CASSVETGPYEQYF. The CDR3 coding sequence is TGTGCCAGCAGCGTGGAGACAGGGCCCTACGAGCAGTACTTC.

CDR3 sequence (DNA): TGTGCCAGCAGCCCAGGACAGGATCAGCCCCAGCATTTT. It specifies CASSPGQDQPQHF. The chain employs TRBV3-1 (or the pseudogene TRBV3-2) and TRBJ1-5, with 7 bases lining up with TRBD1. The CDR3 is made up of 13 amino acids. V was clipped by 4 bases and J by 5 bases; unmatched bases: 2. The germline V gene has CDR1 LGHDT and CDR2 YNNKEL (reference sequence).

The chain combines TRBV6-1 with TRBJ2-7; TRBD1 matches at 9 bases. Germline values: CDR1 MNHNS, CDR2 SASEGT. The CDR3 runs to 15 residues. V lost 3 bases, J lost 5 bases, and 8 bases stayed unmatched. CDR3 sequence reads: CASSDLGQGTDEQYV. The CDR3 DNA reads TGTGCCAGCAGTGACCTAGGACAGGGGACCGACGAGCAGTACGTC.